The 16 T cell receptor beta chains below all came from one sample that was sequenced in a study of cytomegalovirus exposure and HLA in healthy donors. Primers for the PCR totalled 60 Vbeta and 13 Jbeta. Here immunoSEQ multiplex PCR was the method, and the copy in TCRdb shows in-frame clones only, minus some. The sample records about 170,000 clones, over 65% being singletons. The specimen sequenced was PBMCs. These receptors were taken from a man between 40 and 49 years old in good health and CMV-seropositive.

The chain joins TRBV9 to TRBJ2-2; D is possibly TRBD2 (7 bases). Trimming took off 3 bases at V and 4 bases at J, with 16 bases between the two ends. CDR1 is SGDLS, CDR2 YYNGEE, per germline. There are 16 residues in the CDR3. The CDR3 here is CASSGVAGAATGELFF. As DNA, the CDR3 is TGTGCCAGCAGCGGCGTGGCGGGGGCCGCCACCGGGGAGCTGTTTTTT.

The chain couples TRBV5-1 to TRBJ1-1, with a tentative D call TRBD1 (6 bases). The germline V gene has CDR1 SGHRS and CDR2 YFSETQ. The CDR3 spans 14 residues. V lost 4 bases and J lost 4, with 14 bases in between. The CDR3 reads CASSLLQGTTEAFF. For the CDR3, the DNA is TGCGCCAGCAGCCTACTTCAGGGGACCACTGAAGCTTTCTTT.

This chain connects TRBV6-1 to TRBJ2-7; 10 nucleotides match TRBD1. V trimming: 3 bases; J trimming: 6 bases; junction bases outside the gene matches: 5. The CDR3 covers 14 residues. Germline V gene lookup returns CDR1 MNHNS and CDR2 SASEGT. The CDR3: CASSDYDRGREQYF. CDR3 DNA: TGTGCCAGCAGTGACTACGACAGGGGGCGCGAGCAGTACTTC.

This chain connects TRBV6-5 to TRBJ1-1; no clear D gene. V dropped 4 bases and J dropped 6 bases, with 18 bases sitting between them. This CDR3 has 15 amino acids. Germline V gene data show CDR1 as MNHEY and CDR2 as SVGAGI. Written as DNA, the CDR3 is TGTGCCAGCAGTTTCCATGGAGGAGTGGGCGCTGAAGCTTTCTTT. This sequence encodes CASSFHGGVGAEAFF.

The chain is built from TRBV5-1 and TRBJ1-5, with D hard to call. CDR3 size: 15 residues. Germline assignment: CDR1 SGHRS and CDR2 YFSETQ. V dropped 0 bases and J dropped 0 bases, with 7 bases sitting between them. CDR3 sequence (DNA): TGCGCCAGCAGCTTGGTAGCGGATAGCAATCAGCCCCAGCATTTT. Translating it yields CASSLVADSNQPQHF.

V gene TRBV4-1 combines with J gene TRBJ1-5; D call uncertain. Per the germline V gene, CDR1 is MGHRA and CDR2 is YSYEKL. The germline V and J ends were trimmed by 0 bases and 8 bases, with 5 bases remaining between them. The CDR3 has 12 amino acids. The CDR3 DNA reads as TGCGCCAGCAGCCAAGATCGAGAGCCCCAGCATTTT. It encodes CASSQDREPQHF.

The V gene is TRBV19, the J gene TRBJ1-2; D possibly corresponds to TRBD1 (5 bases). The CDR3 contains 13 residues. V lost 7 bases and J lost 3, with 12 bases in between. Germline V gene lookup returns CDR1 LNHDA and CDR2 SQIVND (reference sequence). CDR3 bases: TGTGCCAGTACCAAAGGGGTAGACTATGGCTACACCTTC. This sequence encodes CASTKGVDYGYTF.

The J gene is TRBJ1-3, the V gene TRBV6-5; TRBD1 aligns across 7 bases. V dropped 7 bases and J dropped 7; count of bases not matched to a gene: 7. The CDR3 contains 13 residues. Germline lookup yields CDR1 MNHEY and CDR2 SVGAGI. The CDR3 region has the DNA TGTGCCAGCATGACGGCCAGGGGGAACACCATATATTTT. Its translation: CASMTARGNTIYF.

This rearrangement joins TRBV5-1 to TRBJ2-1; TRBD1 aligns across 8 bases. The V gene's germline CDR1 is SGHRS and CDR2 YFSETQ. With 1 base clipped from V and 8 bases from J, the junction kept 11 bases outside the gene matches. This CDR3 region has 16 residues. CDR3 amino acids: CASSLLAGGFGDEQFF. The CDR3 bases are TGCGCCAGCAGCTTGTTGGCAGGGGGCTTTGGGGATGAGCAGTTCTTC.

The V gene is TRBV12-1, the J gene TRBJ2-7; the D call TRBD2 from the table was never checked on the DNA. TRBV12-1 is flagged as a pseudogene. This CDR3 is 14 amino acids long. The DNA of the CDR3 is TGTGCCAGCGTCCGGGGGGTCTCCTCCTACGAGCAGTACTTC. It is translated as CASVRGVSSYEQYF.

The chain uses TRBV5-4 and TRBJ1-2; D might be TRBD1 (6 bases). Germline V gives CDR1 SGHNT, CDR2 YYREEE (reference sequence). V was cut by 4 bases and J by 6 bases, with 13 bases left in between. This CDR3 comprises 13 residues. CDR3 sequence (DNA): TGTGCCAGCAGCCCCAGGGGAGCCGATGGCTACACCTTC. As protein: CASSPRGADGYTF.

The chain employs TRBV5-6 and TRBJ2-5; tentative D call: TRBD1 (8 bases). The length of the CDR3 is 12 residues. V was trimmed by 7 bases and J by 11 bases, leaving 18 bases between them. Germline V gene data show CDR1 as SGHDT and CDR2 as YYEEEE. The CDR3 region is CASRGHRGGQYF. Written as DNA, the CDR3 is TGTGCCAGCCGAGGGCACAGGGGGGGGCAGTACTTC. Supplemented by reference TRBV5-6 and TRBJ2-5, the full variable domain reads DAGVTQSPTHLIKTRGQQVTLRCSPKSGHDTVSWYQQALGQGPQFIFQYYEEEERQRGNFPDRFSGHQFPNYSSELNVNALLLGDSALYLCASRGHRGGQYFGPGTRLLVL.

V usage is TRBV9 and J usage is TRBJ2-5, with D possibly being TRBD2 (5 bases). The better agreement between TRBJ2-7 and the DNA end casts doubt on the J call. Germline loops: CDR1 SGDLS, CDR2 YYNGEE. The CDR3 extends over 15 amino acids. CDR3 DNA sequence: TGTGCCAGCAGCGTAGGAGGAGGTCCGGGGTACGAGCAGTACTTC. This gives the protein CASSVGGGPGYEQYF.

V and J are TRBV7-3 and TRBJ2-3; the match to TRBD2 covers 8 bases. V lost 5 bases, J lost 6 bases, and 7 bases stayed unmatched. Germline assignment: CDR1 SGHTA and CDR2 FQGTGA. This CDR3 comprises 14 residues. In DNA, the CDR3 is TGTGCCAGCAGCCCGGGACTAGATGGGGATACGCAGTATTTT. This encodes CASSPGLDGDTQYF.

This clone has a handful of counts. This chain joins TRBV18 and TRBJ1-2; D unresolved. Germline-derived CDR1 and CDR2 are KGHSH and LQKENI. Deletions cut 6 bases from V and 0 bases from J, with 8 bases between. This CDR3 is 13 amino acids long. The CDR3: CASSEGTNYGYTF. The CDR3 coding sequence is TGTGCCAGCTCGGAGGGTACTAACTATGGCTACACCTTC.

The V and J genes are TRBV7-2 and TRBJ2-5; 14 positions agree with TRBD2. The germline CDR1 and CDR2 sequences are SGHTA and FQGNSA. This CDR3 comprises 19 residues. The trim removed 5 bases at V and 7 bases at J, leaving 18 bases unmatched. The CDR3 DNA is TGTGCCAGCAGCCTCCAGGGTCCGACTAGCGGGGGGGGAAGGGTGACCCAGTACTTC. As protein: CASSLQGPTSGGGRVTQYF.